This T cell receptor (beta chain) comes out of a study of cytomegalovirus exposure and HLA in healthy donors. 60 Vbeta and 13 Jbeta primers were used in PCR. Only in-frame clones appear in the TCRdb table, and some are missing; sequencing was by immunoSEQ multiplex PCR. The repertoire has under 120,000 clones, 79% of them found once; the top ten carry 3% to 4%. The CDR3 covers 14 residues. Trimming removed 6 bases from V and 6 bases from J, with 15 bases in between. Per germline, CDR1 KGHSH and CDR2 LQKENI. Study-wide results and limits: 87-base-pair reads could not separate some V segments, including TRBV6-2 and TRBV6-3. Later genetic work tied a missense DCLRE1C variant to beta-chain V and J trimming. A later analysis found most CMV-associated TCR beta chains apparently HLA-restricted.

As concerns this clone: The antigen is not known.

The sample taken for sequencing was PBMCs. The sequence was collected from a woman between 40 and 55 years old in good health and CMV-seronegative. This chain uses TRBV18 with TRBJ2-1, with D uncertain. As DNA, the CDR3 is TGTGCCAGCTCGAAAACTGCCGATCCCAATGAGCAGTTCTTC. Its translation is CASSKTADPNEQFF.